The 4 T cell receptor beta chains listed next were all sequenced from one sample in a study of blood T cells in healthy people across ages. Combining a sample-barcoded 5' primer with a J-beta primer mix, a second PCR ran for roughly 7 to 12 cycles. TCRdb ran MiXCR on the 5' RACE reads and lists one entry per CDR3 protein. The table lists about 780,000 distinct CDR3 sequences, about 62% of them singletons. The sample taken for sequencing was blood. The receptor source for this set is a man aged 25-40 years in good health.

The chain links TRBV7-9 to TRBJ2-1; no clear D. V lost 10 bases, J lost 8 bases, and 9 bases lay in between. Germline CDR1 and CDR2: SEHNR and FQNEAQ (reference sequence). The CDR3 runs to 10 residues. CDR3 bases: TGTGCCACCTCGCAGCATGAGCAGTTCTTC. Its translation is CATSQHEQFF.

The chain couples TRBV7-2 to TRBJ1-2; 7 bases map to TRBD1. J lost 0 bases, V lost 7 bases, and 8 bases had no gene match. There are 15 residues in the CDR3. The germline V gene has CDR1 SGHTA and CDR2 FQGNSA. The CDR3 loop reads CASTDREATNYGYTF. The CDR3 DNA reads TGTGCCAGCACCGACAGGGAGGCGACTAACTATGGCTACACCTTC. The complete variable domain, with remaining parts taken from reference TRBV7-2 and TRBJ1-2, reads GAGVSQSPSNKVTEKGKDVELRCDPISGHTALYWYRQSLGQGLEFLIYFQGNSAPDKSGLPSDRFSAERTGGSVSTLTIQRTQQEDSAVYLCASTDREATNYGYTFGSGTRLTVV.

The V gene is TRBV5-1, the J gene TRBJ1-1, with D perhaps TRBD1 (6 bases). The CDR3 is made up of 15 amino acids. Trimming took 3 bases from V and 5 from J, leaving 17 bases between them. Germline CDR1 reads SGHRS; CDR2 reads YFSETQ. In nucleotides, the CDR3 is TGCGCCAGCAGCTCTCAACCCAGGGGTTGGACTGAAGCTTTCTTT. This gives the protein CASSSQPRGWTEAFF.

V and J are TRBV4-2 and TRBJ2-3, with unresolved D. CDR1 LGHNA and CDR2 YNFKEQ come from the germline V gene. The CDR3 totals 15 residues. Trimming cost V 1 base and J 2 bases, with 10 bases left between them. The CDR3 bases are TGTGCCAGCAGCCAAGGAGAGGCGGACACAGATACGCAGTATTTT. Amino acid sequence: CASSQGEADTDTQYF.